This TCR beta chain was sequenced for a study of cytomegalovirus exposure and HLA in healthy donors. Findings and caveats of the study: Across donors, presence/absence analyses took sequencing depth to be roughly uniform.

PCR used 60 Vbeta primers and 13 Jbeta primers. Sequencing used immunoSEQ multiplex PCR; TCRdb keeps in-frame clones, though not all of them. The sample shows about 120,000 clones, around 69% of them seen only once. As for this clone: The antigen is undetermined.

This receptor was taken from a middle-aged man in good health and CMV-seropositive. The source material was PBMCs.

This CDR3 is CASSSLSGGGYEQYF. Here the CDR3 DNA reads TGTGCCAGCAGTTCCCTATCGGGCGGAGGGTACGAGCAGTACTTC. The rearrangement uses TRBV6-5 and TRBJ2-7, with a tentative D call TRBD2 (6 bases). Per germline, CDR1 MNHEY and CDR2 SVGAGI. The length of the CDR3 is 15 residues. V shed 4 bases and J shed 4 bases, with 17 bases lying between them.